The sample holds one count of the clone carrying this T cell receptor (beta chain). Its antigen is unidentified. The entry originates in a study of blood T cells in healthy people across ages. A J-beta primer mix and a sample-barcoded 5' primer were used in a second PCR of about 7 to 12 cycles. TCRdb re-analysed the 5' RACE reads in MiXCR, keeping a single row per CDR3 protein. This sample yields approximately 690,000 distinct CDR3 sequences, of which 40% to 45% are seen a single time; 25% to 30% belongs to the top ten. Findings and limits, study-wide: Diversity of TCR beta per million T cells declined in a roughly linear way with age.

Germline V CDR1 and CDR2: WSHSY, SAAADI. V shed 6 bases, J shed 6 bases, and the junction held 9 bases outside the gene matches. The CDR3 consists of 14 residues. The TCR was taken from a man older than 75 in good health. Specimen: blood. The chain combines TRBV10-2 with TRBJ2-7; 9 positions match TRBD1. CDR3 coding DNA: TGCGCCAGCAGACCGGGACAGGGAAACAGCGAGCAGTACTTC. As protein: CASRPGQGNSEQYF.